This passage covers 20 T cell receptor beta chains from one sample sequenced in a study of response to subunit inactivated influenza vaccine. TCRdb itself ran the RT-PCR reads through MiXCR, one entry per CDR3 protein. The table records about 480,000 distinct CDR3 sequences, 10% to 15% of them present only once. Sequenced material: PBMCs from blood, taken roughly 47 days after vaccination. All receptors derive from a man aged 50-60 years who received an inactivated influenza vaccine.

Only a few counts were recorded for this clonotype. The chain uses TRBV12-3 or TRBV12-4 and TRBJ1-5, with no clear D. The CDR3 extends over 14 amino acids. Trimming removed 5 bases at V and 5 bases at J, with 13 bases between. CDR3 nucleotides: TGTGCCAGCAGTCCCTCGGCCGAATATCAGCCCCAGCATTTT. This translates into CASSPSAEYQPQHF.

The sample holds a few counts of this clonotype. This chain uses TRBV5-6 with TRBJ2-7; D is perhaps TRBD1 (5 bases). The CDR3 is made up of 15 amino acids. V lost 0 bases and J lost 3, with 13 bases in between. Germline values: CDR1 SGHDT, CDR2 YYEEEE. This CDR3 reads CASSLAQGGVYEQYF. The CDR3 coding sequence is TGTGCCAGCAGCTTGGCGCAGGGCGGCGTCTACGAGCAGTACTTC.

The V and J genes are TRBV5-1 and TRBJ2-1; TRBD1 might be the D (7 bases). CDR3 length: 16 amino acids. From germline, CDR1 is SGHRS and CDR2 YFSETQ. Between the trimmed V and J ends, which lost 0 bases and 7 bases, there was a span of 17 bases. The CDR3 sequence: CASSLGPYRGGNEQFF. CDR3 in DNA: TGCGCCAGCAGCTTGGGACCCTACAGGGGAGGTAATGAGCAGTTCTTC.

CDR3 sequence: CSASARSLKPYEQYF. Here the CDR3 DNA reads TGCAGTGCTAGCGCAAGATCCCTTAAACCCTACGAGCAGTACTTC. This chain joins TRBV20-1 and TRBJ2-7; D is undetermined. From germline, CDR1 is DFQATT and CDR2 SNEGSKA (reference sequence). The V end lost 3 bases, the J end lost 2 bases, and 17 bases lay between the germline ends. The CDR3 runs to 15 residues.

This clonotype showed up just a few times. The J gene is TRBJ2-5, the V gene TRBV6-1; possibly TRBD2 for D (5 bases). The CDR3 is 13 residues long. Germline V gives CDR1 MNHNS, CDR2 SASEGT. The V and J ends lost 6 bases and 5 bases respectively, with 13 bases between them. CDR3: CASSWTLRETQYF. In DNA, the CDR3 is TGTGCCAGCAGCTGGACTCTGCGGGAGACCCAGTACTTC.

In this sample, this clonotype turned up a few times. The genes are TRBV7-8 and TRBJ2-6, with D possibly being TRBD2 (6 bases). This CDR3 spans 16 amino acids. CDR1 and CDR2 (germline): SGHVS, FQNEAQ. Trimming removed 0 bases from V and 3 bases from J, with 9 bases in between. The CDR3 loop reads CASSLARGDGANVLTF. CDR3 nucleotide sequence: TGTGCCAGCAGCTTAGCGCGCGGGGATGGGGCCAACGTCCTGACTTTC.

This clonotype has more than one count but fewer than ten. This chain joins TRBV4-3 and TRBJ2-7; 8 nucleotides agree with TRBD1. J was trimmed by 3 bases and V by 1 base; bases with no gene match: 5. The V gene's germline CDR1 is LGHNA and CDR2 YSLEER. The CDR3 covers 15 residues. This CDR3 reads CASSQGRQGLYEQYF. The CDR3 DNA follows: TGCGCCAGCAGCCAAGGGAGACAGGGGCTCTACGAGCAGTACTTC.

CDR3 in DNA: TGTGCCAGCAGCAAAGACAGGGGGGCCTACAATGAGCAGTTCTTC. This codes for CASSKDRGAYNEQFF. The chain recombines TRBV7-2 with TRBJ2-1; 9 bases fit TRBD1. The J segment lost 2 bases and the V segment lost 5 bases, leaving 4 bases of the junction unmatched. CDR1 is SGHTA, CDR2 FQGNSA, per germline. The CDR3 loop spans 15 amino acids. The whole variable domain, filled in from reference TRBV7-2 and TRBJ2-1, reads GAGVSQSPSNKVTEKGKDVELRCDPISGHTALYWYRQSLGQGLEFLIYFQGNSAPDKSGLPSDRFSAERTGGSVSTLTIQRTQQEDSAVYLCASSKDRGAYNEQFFGPGTRLTVL.

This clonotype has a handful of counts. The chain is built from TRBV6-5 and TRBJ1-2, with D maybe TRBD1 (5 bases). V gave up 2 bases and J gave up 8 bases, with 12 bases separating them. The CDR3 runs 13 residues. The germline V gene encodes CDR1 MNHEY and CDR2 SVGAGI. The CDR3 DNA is TGTGCCAGCAGTTACGCAGGGTCGGGCGGCTACACCTTC. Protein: CASSYAGSGGYTF.

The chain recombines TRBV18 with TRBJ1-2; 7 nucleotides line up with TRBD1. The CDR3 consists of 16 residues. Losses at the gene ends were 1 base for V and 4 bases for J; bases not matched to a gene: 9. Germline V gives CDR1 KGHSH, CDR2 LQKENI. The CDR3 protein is CASSPLGDREGYGYTF. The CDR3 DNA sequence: TGTGCCAGCTCACCACTAGGCGACAGGGAGGGCTATGGCTACACCTTC.

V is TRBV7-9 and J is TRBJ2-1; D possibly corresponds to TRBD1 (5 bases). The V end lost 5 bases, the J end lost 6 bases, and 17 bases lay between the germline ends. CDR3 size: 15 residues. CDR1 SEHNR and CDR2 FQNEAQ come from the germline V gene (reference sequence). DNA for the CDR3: TGTGCCAGCAGCCCGCGGACATCTTCGGGCAATGAGCAGTTCTTC. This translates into CASSPRTSSGNEQFF.

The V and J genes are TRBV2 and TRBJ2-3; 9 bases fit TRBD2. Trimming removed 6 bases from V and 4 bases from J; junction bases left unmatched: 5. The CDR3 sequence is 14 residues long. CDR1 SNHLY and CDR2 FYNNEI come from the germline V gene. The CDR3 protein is CASRTLAGSDTQYF. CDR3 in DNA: TGTGCCAGCAGAACCCTAGCGGGGTCAGATACGCAGTATTTT.

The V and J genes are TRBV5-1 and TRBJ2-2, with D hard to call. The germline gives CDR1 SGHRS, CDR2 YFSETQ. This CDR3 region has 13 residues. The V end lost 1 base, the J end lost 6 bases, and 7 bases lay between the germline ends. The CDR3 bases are TGCGCCAGCAGCTTGAGAGTCGCCGGGGAGCTGTTTTTT. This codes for CASSLRVAGELFF. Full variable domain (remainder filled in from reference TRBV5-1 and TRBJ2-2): KAGVTQTPRYLIKTRGQQVTLSCSPISGHRSVSWYQQTPGQGLQFLFEYFSETQRNKGNFPGRFSGRQFSNSRSEMNVSTLELGDSALYLCASSLRVAGELFFGEGSRLTVL.

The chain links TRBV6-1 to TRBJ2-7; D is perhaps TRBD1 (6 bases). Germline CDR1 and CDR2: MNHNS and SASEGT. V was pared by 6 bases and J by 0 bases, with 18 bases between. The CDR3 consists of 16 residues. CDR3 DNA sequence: TGTGCCAGCAGAGACCGGGCCGGGACACCCTCCTACGAGCAGTACTTC. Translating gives CASRDRAGTPSYEQYF.

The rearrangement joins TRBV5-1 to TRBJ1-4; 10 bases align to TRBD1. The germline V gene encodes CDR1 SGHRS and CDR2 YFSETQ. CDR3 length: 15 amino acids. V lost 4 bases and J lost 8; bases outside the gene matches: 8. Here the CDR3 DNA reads TGCGCCAGCAGCCCGCCGGGACAGGGGCGGGAAAAACTGTTTTTT. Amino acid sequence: CASSPPGQGREKLFF. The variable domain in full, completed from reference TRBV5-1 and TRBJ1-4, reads KAGVTQTPRYLIKTRGQQVTLSCSPISGHRSVSWYQQTPGQGLQFLFEYFSETQRNKGNFPGRFSGRQFSNSRSEMNVSTLELGDSALYLCASSPPGQGREKLFFGSGTQLSVL.

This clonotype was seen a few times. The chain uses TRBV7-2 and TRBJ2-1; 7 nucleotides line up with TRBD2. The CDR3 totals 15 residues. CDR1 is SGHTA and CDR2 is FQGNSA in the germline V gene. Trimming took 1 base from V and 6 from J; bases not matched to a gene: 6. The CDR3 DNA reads TGTGCCAGCAGCTTAGTAGCGGGCTCGGCCAATGAGCAGTTCTTC. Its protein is CASSLVAGSANEQFF.

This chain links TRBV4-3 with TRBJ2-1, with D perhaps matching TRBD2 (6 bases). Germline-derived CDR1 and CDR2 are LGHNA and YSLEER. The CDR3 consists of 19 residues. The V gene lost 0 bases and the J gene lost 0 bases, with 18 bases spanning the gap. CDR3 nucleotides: TGCGCCAGCAGCCAAGATTGGGGCGGCGGGGCCTACTCCTACAATGAGCAGTTCTTC. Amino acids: CASSQDWGGGAYSYNEQFF.

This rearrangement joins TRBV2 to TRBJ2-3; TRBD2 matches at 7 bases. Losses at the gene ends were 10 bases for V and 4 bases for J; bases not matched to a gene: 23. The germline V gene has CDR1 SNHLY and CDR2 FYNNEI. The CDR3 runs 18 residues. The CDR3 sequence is CAICLASWGGWSSDTQYF. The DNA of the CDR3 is TGTGCCATCTGTTTAGCGTCCTGGGGGGGGTGGTCTTCAGATACGCAGTATTTT. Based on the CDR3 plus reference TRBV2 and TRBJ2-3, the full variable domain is EPEVTQTPSHQVTQMGQEVILRCVPISNHLYFYWYRQILGQKVEFLVSFYNNEISEKSEIFDDQFSVERPDGSNFTLKIRSTKLEDSAMYFCAICLASWGGWSSDTQYFGPGTRLTVL.

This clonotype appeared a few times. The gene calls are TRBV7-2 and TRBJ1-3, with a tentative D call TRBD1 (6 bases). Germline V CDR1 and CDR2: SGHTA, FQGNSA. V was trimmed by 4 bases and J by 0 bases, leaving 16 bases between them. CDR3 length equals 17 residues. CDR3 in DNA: TGTGCCAGCAGCTGGGGGCAGGGGCCCTACTCTGGAAACACCATATATTTT. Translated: CASSWGQGPYSGNTIYF. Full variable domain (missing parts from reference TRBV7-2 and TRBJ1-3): GAGVSQSPSNKVTEKGKDVELRCDPISGHTALYWYRQSLGQGLEFLIYFQGNSAPDKSGLPSDRFSAERTGGSVSTLTIQRTQQEDSAVYLCASSWGQGPYSGNTIYFGEGSWLTVV.

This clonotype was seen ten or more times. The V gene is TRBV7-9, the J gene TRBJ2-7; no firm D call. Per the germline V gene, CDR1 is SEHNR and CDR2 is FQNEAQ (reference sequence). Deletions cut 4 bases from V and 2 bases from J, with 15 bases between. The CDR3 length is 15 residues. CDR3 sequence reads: CASSSTPPITYEQYF. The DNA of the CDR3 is TGTGCCAGCAGCTCAACGCCCCCAATTACCTACGAGCAGTACTTC. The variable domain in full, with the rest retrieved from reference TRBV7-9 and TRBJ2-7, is DTGVSQNPRHKITKRGQNVTFRCDPISEHNRLYWYRQTLGQGPEFLTYFQNEAQLEKSRLLSDRFSAERPKGSFSTLEIQRTEQGDSAMYLCASSSTPPITYEQYFGPGTRLTVT.